Presented here are 32 T cell receptor beta chains from one specimen sequenced in a study of cytomegalovirus exposure and HLA in healthy donors. Researchers ran the PCR with 60 Vbeta and 13 Jbeta primers. Profiling relied on immunoSEQ multiplex PCR, and the TCRdb table lists in-frame clones only, not all of them. The repertoire holds 150,000 or so clones, with 75% to 85% as singletons. Sequencing was carried out using PBMCs. The receptors shown here come from a woman in her thirties or forties in good health and CMV-seropositive.

The chain joins TRBV6-1 to TRBJ1-5; no clear D. This CDR3 has 13 residues. V lost 4 bases and J 7 bases, leaving 11 bases between the germline ends. The germline V gene has CDR1 MNHNS and CDR2 SASEGT. The CDR3 loop reads CASSVNRGQPQHF. For the CDR3, the DNA is TGTGCCAGCAGTGTCAATCGGGGACAGCCCCAGCATTTT.

The chain has TRBV7-6 and TRBJ2-1; 9 nucleotides align to TRBD2. CDR1 is SGHVS and CDR2 is FNYEAQ in the germline V gene. With V trimmed by 0 bases and J by 4 bases, 4 bases remained unmatched. This CDR3 contains 16 residues. For the CDR3, the DNA is TGTGCCAGCAGCTTAGCCCCTAGCGGGGTATACAATGAGCAGTTCTTC. This sequence encodes CASSLAPSGVYNEQFF.

This CDR3 reads CASSDWTSHDEQFF. The CDR3 nucleotides read TGTGCCAGCAGTGATTGGACTAGCCATGATGAGCAGTTCTTC. The chain uses TRBV6-1 and TRBJ2-1; 8 bases are a match to TRBD2. With 3 bases clipped from V and 8 bases from J, the junction kept 6 bases outside the gene matches. The germline CDR1 and CDR2 sequences are MNHNS and SASEGT. The CDR3 spans 14 residues.

The J gene is TRBJ2-5, the V gene TRBV30, with D possibly TRBD1 on 7 matching bases. CDR3 length equals 13 residues. Trimming pared 7 bases from V and 4 bases from J, leaving 16 bases between. Germline V gene lookup returns CDR1 GTSNPN and CDR2 SVGIG (reference sequence). CDR3 DNA sequence: TGTGCCTCAATTAACAGGGGAGGAGAGACCCAGTACTTC. Its protein product is CASINRGGETQYF. Based on the CDR3 plus reference TRBV30 and TRBJ2-5, the full variable domain is SQTIHQWPATLVQPVGSPLSLECTVEGTSNPNLYWYRQAAGRGLQLLFYSVGIGQISSEVPQNLSASRPQDRQFILSSKKLLLSDSGFYLCASINRGGETQYFGPGTRLLVL.

The chain carries TRBV28 and TRBJ1-2, with 7 positions matching TRBD1. V dropped 9 bases and J dropped 7; count of bases not matched to a gene: 14. Germline values: CDR1 MDHEN, CDR2 SYDVKM. The CDR3 loop spans 14 amino acids. CDR3 DNA sequence: TGTGCCAGTTCGCCGAGGGGGCGTATCGGTGGCTACACCTTC. It specifies CASSPRGRIGGYTF.

The chain is built from TRBV27 and TRBJ2-1; D is perhaps TRBD2 (5 bases). Per the germline V gene, CDR1 is MNHEY and CDR2 is SMNVEV (reference sequence). V lost 5 bases, J lost 4 bases, and 18 bases lay in between. The CDR3 runs 16 residues. The CDR3 is CASSPPAAPTYNEQFF. CDR3 bases: TGTGCCAGCAGTCCCCCAGCGGCGCCTACTTACAATGAGCAGTTCTTC.

The J gene is TRBJ2-7, the V gene TRBV11-2; 13 bases match TRBD2. CDR3 length: 19 amino acids. Germline-derived CDR1 and CDR2 are SGHAT and FQNNGV. J gave up 5 bases and V 1 base, and 14 bases lay outside the gene matches. CDR3 DNA sequence: TGTGCCAGCAGCTTAGGGGGGTCCTGGACTAGCGGGAGAAGGAACGAGCAGTACTTC. Its translation is CASSLGGSWTSGRRNEQYF.

This clone was observed a few times. The rearrangement joins TRBV7-9 to TRBJ2-2; 10 bases align to TRBD1. V lost 5 bases and J lost 7; bases outside the gene matches: 10. This CDR3 has 16 amino acids. CDR1 and CDR2 from the germline V gene are SEHNR and FQNEAQ (reference sequence). The CDR3 sequence: CASSLGQGGTGGELFF. In nucleotides, the CDR3 is TGTGCCAGCAGCCTCGGACAGGGGGGTACGGGCGGGGAGCTGTTTTTT. The whole variable domain, remainder taken from reference TRBV7-9 and TRBJ2-2, is DTGVSQNPRHKITKRGQNVTFRCDPISEHNRLYWYRQTLGQGPEFLTYFQNEAQLEKSRLLSDRFSAERPKGSFSTLEIQRTEQGDSAMYLCASSLGQGGTGGELFFGEGSRLTVL.

Here the CDR3 DNA reads TGTGCCTGGAGGCTAGCGGGAGGACACGAGCAGTACTTC. This translates into CAWRLAGGHEQYF. This sequence joins TRBV30 and TRBJ2-7, with 11 bases lining up with TRBD2. This CDR3 region has 13 residues. Per germline, CDR1 GTSNPN and CDR2 SVGIG (reference sequence). With 3 bases clipped from V and 5 bases from J, the junction kept 3 bases outside the gene matches. The entire variable domain, with the rest obtained from reference TRBV30 and TRBJ2-7, is as follows: SQTIHQWPATLVQPVGSPLSLECTVEGTSNPNLYWYRQAAGRGLQLLFYSVGIGQISSEVPQNLSASRPQDRQFILSSKKLLLSDSGFYLCAWRLAGGHEQYFGPGTRLTVT.

This chain links TRBV6-5 with TRBJ1-4; no reliable D call. V was clipped by 5 bases and J by 6 bases, with 13 bases between them. The CDR3 is 14 amino acids. Germline CDR1 MNHEY, CDR2 SVGAGI. CDR3 residues: CASSPGNEHEKLFF. CDR3 nucleotides: TGTGCCAGCAGTCCGGGGAATGAGCATGAAAAACTGTTTTTT.

J is TRBJ2-5 and V is TRBV9; 10 bases fit TRBD2. Per germline, CDR1 SGDLS and CDR2 YYNGEE. V gave up 0 bases and J gave up 1 base; unmatched junction bases: 6. The CDR3 sequence is 17 residues long. The CDR3: CASSVESSGSTQETQYF. CDR3 nucleotide sequence: TGTGCCAGCAGCGTAGAATCTAGCGGGAGCACCCAAGAGACCCAGTACTTC.

The J gene is TRBJ2-2, the V gene TRBV6-1, with 10 bases lining up with TRBD2. Trimming took 4 bases from V and 6 from J; bases not matched to a gene: 8. Germline CDR1 reads MNHNS; CDR2 reads SASEGT. The CDR3 consists of 16 residues. CDR3 bases: TGTGCCAGCAGTGCTACGGGACTAGCGTCCCCCGGGGAGCTGTTTTTT. This sequence encodes CASSATGLASPGELFF.

In this sample, this clone turned up once. The chain is built from TRBV6-5 and TRBJ2-5; tentative D call: TRBD2 (5 bases). This CDR3 is built from 15 residues. Germline V gives CDR1 MNHEY, CDR2 SVGAGI. Trimming pared 0 bases from V and 5 bases from J, leaving 13 bases between. As DNA, the CDR3 is TGTGCCAGCAGTTACTCGAGGGAGCTAGGCGAGACCCAGTACTTC. Protein sequence: CASSYSRELGETQYF.

This clone has just one count. The rearrangement links TRBV28 to TRBJ2-3, with D maybe TRBD2 (5 bases). Trimming took 5 bases from V and 7 from J, leaving 13 bases between them. There are 13 residues in the CDR3. Germline CDR1 reads MDHEN; CDR2 reads SYDVKM. The CDR3 region is CASSQAPGNTQYF. The DNA for the CDR3 is TGTGCCAGCAGTCAAGCCCCCGGGAATACGCAGTATTTT.

The chain employs TRBV6-1 and TRBJ2-5; TRBD1 matches 10 bases. V lost 4 bases to trimming and J lost 4 bases; unmatched junction nucleotides: 6. Germline V gene data show CDR1 as MNHNS and CDR2 as SASEGT. CDR3 size: 15 residues. The CDR3 DNA is TGTGCCAGCAGTGTAGGGACAGGGGTTACAGAGACCCAGTACTTC. Translated, it gives CASSVGTGVTETQYF.

The V call is TRBV27, the J call TRBJ2-7; TRBD1 agrees at 7 bases. The CDR3 consists of 13 residues. The trim removed 1 base at V and 6 bases at J, leaving 3 bases unmatched. Germline V gene data show CDR1 as MNHEY and CDR2 as SMNVEV (reference sequence). CDR3 sequence (DNA): TGTGCCAGCAGTTTATTCGACAGGGCCGAGCAGTACTTC. It translates to CASSLFDRAEQYF.

This rearrangement joins TRBV11-2 to TRBJ2-3, with 12 bases aligning to TRBD2. CDR3 length equals 19 residues. Germline CDR1 is SGHAT and CDR2 is FQNNGV. The V segment lost 5 bases and the J segment 5 bases; nucleotides outside the gene matches: 17. This CDR3 reads CASSPLFFLQTSGRDTQYF. The CDR3 coding sequence is TGTGCCAGCAGCCCGCTGTTCTTCCTCCAGACTAGCGGGAGAGATACGCAGTATTTT.

The rearrangement uses TRBV6-1 and TRBJ1-5, with D possibly matching TRBD1 (6 bases). Germline CDR1 MNHNS, CDR2 SASEGT. V was cut by 7 bases and J by 5 bases, with 9 bases left in between. CDR3 length: 12 amino acids. The CDR3 DNA sequence: TGTGCCAGCAAACAGGGCGATCAGCCCCAGCATTTT. This codes for CASKQGDQPQHF.

The chain recombines TRBV28 with TRBJ2-7; TRBD1 agrees at 12 bases. Germline V CDR1 and CDR2: MDHEN, SYDVKM. Trimming removed 8 bases from V and 6 bases from J; junction bases left unmatched: 8. This CDR3 spans 14 amino acids. Here the CDR3 reads CASLGGTGGSEQYF. In DNA form, the CDR3 reads TGTGCCAGCCTAGGCGGGACAGGGGGCTCCGAGCAGTACTTC.

This clone was recorded a few times. The chain employs TRBV9 and TRBJ2-7; TRBD2 matches at 10 bases. The V and J ends lost 0 bases and 2 bases, in that order; junction bases with no gene match: 8. CDR3 length equals 17 residues. Germline assignment: CDR1 SGDLS and CDR2 YYNGEE. The CDR3 DNA follows: TGTGCCAGCAGCGTAGCGGCTAGCGGGAGCTCTCCCTACGAGCAGTACTTC. Encoded protein: CASSVAASGSSPYEQYF.

A few counts support this clone. The chain links TRBV27 to TRBJ1-5; no reliable D call. V dropped 1 base and J dropped 1 base, with 17 bases sitting between them. CDR1 is MNHEY, CDR2 SMNVEV, per germline (reference sequence). This CDR3 has 18 residues. The CDR3, as DNA: TGTGCCAGCAGTTTATTTCTCCCGAGGGTGGGAAGCAATCAGCCCCAGCATTTT. It codes for CASSLFLPRVGSNQPQHF.

V and J are TRBV19 and TRBJ2-2; possibly TRBD1 for D (6 bases). CDR1 is LNHDA and CDR2 is SQIVND in the germline V gene (reference sequence). The CDR3 totals 16 residues. V lost 4 bases, J lost 6 bases, and 18 bases lay in between. The CDR3 spells CASSRSPGVEAGELFF. The CDR3 DNA reads as TGTGCCAGTAGTAGGTCCCCAGGGGTGGAGGCCGGGGAGCTGTTTTTT.

The V and J genes are TRBV4-1 and TRBJ1-2; D perhaps matches TRBD1 (5 bases). The CDR3 length is 15 residues. Between the trimmed V and J ends, which lost 3 bases and 3 bases, there was a span of 14 bases. Germline V gene data show CDR1 as MGHRA and CDR2 as YSYEKL. The chain's CDR3 is CASSHRVSEDYGYTF. The CDR3 region has the DNA TGCGCCAGCAGCCACAGGGTCTCCGAGGACTATGGCTACACCTTC.

The chain is built from TRBV6-1 and TRBJ2-3, with D tentatively TRBD1 (5 bases). Germline V CDR1 and CDR2: MNHNS, SASEGT. Between the trimmed V and J ends, which lost 6 bases and 4 bases, there was a span of 11 bases. CDR3 length: 13 amino acids. Here the CDR3 reads CASRHLGADTQYF. CDR3 DNA sequence: TGTGCCAGCAGGCACCTAGGGGCAGATACGCAGTATTTT.

V is TRBV5-8 and J is TRBJ2-3; 8 bases are shared with TRBD1. CDR3 length equals 15 residues. From germline, CDR1 is SGHTS and CDR2 YDEGEE. V was clipped by 3 bases and J by 3 bases; unmatched bases: 6. CDR3 sequence (DNA): TGTGCCAGCAGCTCGACAGGGGTAGGAACAGATACGCAGTATTTT. This codes for CASSSTGVGTDTQYF.

This clone occurred once. This chain links TRBV18 with TRBJ2-3, with 10 bases fitting TRBD2. The V gene's germline CDR1 is KGHSH and CDR2 LQKENI. The V segment lost 2 bases and the J segment 4 bases; nucleotides outside the gene matches: 3. The CDR3 extends over 15 amino acids. Written as DNA, the CDR3 is TGTGCCAGCTCACCAGGAGCGGGAGGGCCAGATACGCAGTATTTT. This encodes CASSPGAGGPDTQYF.

The sample holds a few counts of this clone. The gene calls are TRBV5-6 and TRBJ2-3; the match to TRBD1 covers 9 bases. Per the germline V gene, CDR1 is SGHDT and CDR2 is YYEEEE. J lost 3 bases, V lost 4 bases, and 12 bases had no gene match. The CDR3 extends over 17 amino acids. CDR3 nucleotide sequence: TGTGCCAGCAGCCTTAGACAGGGGGTAGGAACGACAGATACGCAGTATTTT. Its protein product is CASSLRQGVGTTDTQYF.

The chain is built from TRBV7-3 and TRBJ2-1; 7 bases fit TRBD2. There are 16 residues in the CDR3. The V segment lost 4 bases and the J segment 1 base; nucleotides outside the gene matches: 7. The germline gives CDR1 SGHTA, CDR2 FQGTGA. CDR3 nucleotide sequence: TGTGCCAGCAGCTCACGCGGGAGACCATCCTACAATGAGCAGTTCTTC. Encoded protein: CASSSRGRPSYNEQFF.

The CDR3 spells CASSFPGVRETQYF. The CDR3 nucleotides read TGTGCCAGCAGCTTCCCGGGAGTGAGGGAGACCCAGTACTTC. The chain combines TRBV7-2 with TRBJ2-5; the D gene is possibly TRBD2 (6 bases). The CDR3 is 14 residues long. The ends were cut back, 3 bases at V and 5 bases at J, with 13 bases in the middle. Per the germline V gene, CDR1 is SGHTA and CDR2 is FQGNSA.

The V and J genes are TRBV13 and TRBJ2-7; TRBD2 is a possible D gene (5 bases). The CDR3 consists of 15 residues. The V gene lost 1 base and the J gene lost 6 bases, with 16 bases spanning the gap. Germline CDR1 reads PRHDT; CDR2 reads FYEKMQ (reference sequence). CDR3 nucleotide sequence: TGTGCCAGCAGCTTAGTCGGACTCAAGGCGGGCGAGCAGTACTTC. This encodes CASSLVGLKAGEQYF.

This rearrangement joins TRBV5-4 to TRBJ2-3, with D perhaps matching TRBD2 (6 bases). Trimming left V 1 base short and J 0 bases short, with 9 bases between. The CDR3 covers 15 residues. Germline assignment: CDR1 SGHNT and CDR2 YYREEE (reference sequence). CDR3 nucleotides: TGTGCCAGCAGCTTGAATGGACTAAGCACAGATACGCAGTATTTT. This codes for CASSLNGLSTDTQYF.

This chain uses TRBV9 with TRBJ2-5, with 8 bases matching TRBD2. V shed 3 bases, J shed 1 base, and the junction held 8 bases outside the gene matches. Looked up from germline, CDR1 is SGDLS and CDR2 is YYNGEE. This CDR3 contains 16 residues. The CDR3 loop reads CASSERSGTSQETQYF. The CDR3 DNA follows: TGTGCCAGCAGCGAGAGGAGCGGGACTAGCCAAGAGACCCAGTACTTC.